This T cell receptor beta chain was retrieved from a study of T cells in Graves' hyperthyroidism and ophthalmopathy. Amplification targeted TCR beta CDR3 regions from RNA transcripts. The TCR CDR3 first-round RT-PCR relied on the HTBI primer set. TCRdb recomputed calls from the multiplex PCR reads with MiXCR, one row per CDR3 protein. Here the sample spans roughly 550,000 distinct CDR3 sequences, around 16% being singletons. This clonotype was detected many times. The V end lost 5 bases, the J end lost 4 bases, and 18 bases lay between the germline ends. Germline lookup yields CDR1 SGHTA and CDR2 FQGNSA. The CDR3 extends over 16 amino acids.

This TCR came from a woman under 40 with Graves' ophthalmopathy. The chain uses TRBV7-2 and TRBJ2-1; either TRBD1 or TRBD2 may supply D (6 bases each). Specimen: blood. The CDR3 coding sequence is TGTGCCAGCAGCCAAGGTCCGGGGGCGCAGTACAATGAGCAGTTCTTC. This codes for CASSQGPGAQYNEQFF.